The 22 T cell receptor beta chains below come from one sample, sequenced in a study of molecular identifiers for immune sequencing clone quantification (dated 2018 in TCRdb). The library was produced with PCR. Sequencer: Illumina HiSeq 4000. The public reads were quality trimmed at Q25 with fastp and then assembled into clones with MiXCR by TCRdb, keeping productive beta chains. Rows with one shared CDR3 protein collapse into an entry with the most common genes and DNA. The sample has about 65,000 distinct CDR3 sequences on record, about a sixth of them singletons. The ten largest account for 1.4% to 1.5% of the sample. Sequencing was performed on naive CD8+ T cells from blood, with Jurkat cell RNA spiked in. The label giving this sample's cell subset or site can be read as: FACS-sorted CD8+CD4-CCR7+CD45RA+ naive T cells. All receptors derive from a human donor in good health. Some libraries in this study had Jurkat cell RNA spiked in.

The table lists this clonotype with many counts. DNA of the CDR3: TGTGCCAGCAGTTACGTCTTAGGAGGCGGGAGAGCGACGCCTGAAAAACTGTTTTTT. It encodes CASSYVLGGGRATPEKLFF. The rearrangement joins TRBV6-2 or TRBV6-3 to TRBJ1-4, with no clear D. The CDR3 extends over 19 amino acids. Trimming left V 2 bases short and J 7 bases short, with 26 bases between. The V gene's germline CDR1 is MNHEY and CDR2 SVGEGT.

A word on this clonotype: This CDR3 is missing its conserved last phenylalanine or tryptophan, likely due to a read error. V usage is TRBV7-9 and J usage is TRBJ2-1; D unresolved. Germline V CDR1 and CDR2: SEHNR, FQNEAQ (reference sequence). This CDR3 has 13 amino acids. Trimming removed 7 bases from V and 8 bases from J, with 15 bases in between. DNA for the CDR3: TGTGCCAGCAAGAACGGGTGGTCCGATGAGCAGTTCCTC. Amino acid sequence: CASKNGWSDEQFL.

This clonotype occurred many times. This chain joins TRBV27 and TRBJ1-5; D gene uncertain. The germline V gene encodes CDR1 MNHEY and CDR2 SMNVEV (reference sequence). Trimming took off 3 bases at V and 4 bases at J, with 7 bases between the two ends. The CDR3 contains 13 residues. The CDR3 nucleotides are TGTGCCAGCAGTTTCAGTCGGAATCAGCCCCAGCATTTT. Protein sequence: CASSFSRNQPQHF.

This clonotype occurred many times. The chain links TRBV20-1 to TRBJ2-7, with TRBD2 matching 9 bases. The germline V gene has CDR1 DFQATT and CDR2 SNEGSKA (reference sequence). V shed 4 bases and J 3 bases; nucleotides not matched to a gene: 4. CDR3 length equals 13 residues. The CDR3 DNA follows: TGCAGTGCTACTAGCGGGACCTTCTACGAGCAGTACTTC. This encodes CSATSGTFYEQYF.

This clonotype was observed a handful of times. This may be a read error: a much more frequent sequence differs by one nucleotide. The chain links TRBV6-5 to TRBJ2-7; D is ambiguous. The CDR3 covers 12 residues. Germline V gene sequence: CDR1 MNHEY, CDR2 SVGAGI. The CDR3 region is CASSFRSYEKYF. The CDR3 DNA reads TGTGCCAGCAGTTTCCGCTCCTACGAGAAGTACTTC.

In its sample, this clonotype was seen many times. The J gene is TRBJ2-1, the V gene TRBV28; tentative D call: TRBD1 (6 bases). V was clipped by 8 bases and J by 6 bases, with 11 bases between them. Germline V gene lookup returns CDR1 MDHEN and CDR2 SYDVKM. CDR3 length: 12 amino acids. The CDR3: CASWGRINEQFF. In DNA form, the CDR3 reads TGTGCCAGCTGGGGGCGGATCAATGAGCAGTTCTTC.

This clonotype was seen ten or more times. The chain employs TRBV4-2 and TRBJ2-7; TRBD2 matches at 10 bases. The CDR3 is 17 amino acids. V lost 1 base, J lost 6 bases, and 12 bases stayed unmatched. CDR1 and CDR2 (germline): LGHNA, YNFKEQ. DNA for the CDR3: TGTGCCAGCAGCCAAGGCTTGTCCCTAGCGGGAGTGAGCGAGCAGTACTTC. Translation: CASSQGLSLAGVSEQYF.

This clonotype appeared many times. The V and J genes are TRBV28 and TRBJ1-1, with TRBD1 identical over 7 bases. Germline-derived CDR1 and CDR2 are MDHEN and SYDVKM. Germline trimming cut 4 bases from V and 4 bases from J; bases unmatched to any gene: 6. This CDR3 spans 14 amino acids. The CDR3 loop is CASSWDSLSTEAFF. The CDR3 DNA is TGTGCCAGCAGTTGGGACAGCTTATCCACTGAAGCTTTCTTT. Complete variable domain (other parts from reference TRBV28 and TRBJ1-1): DVKVTQSSRYLVKRTGEKVFLECVQDMDHENMFWYRQDPGLGLRLIYFSYDVKMKEKGDIPEGYSVSREKKERFSLILESASTNQTSMYLCASSWDSLSTEAFFGQGTRLTVV.

This clonotype has ten or more counts. The V gene is TRBV24-1, the J gene TRBJ2-5; D might be TRBD2 (6 bases). The V end was cut by 1 base, the J end by 3 bases, with 14 bases between. The CDR3 consists of 16 residues. Per the germline V gene, CDR1 is KGHDR and CDR2 is SFDVKD. CDR3 protein: CATSDFGWGEEETQYF. DNA for the CDR3: TGTGCCACCAGTGATTTCGGCTGGGGGGAAGAAGAGACCCAGTACTTC.

This clonotype was recorded a few times. The chain has TRBV4-3 and TRBJ2-3, with TRBD1 matching over 11 bases. Germline CDR1 and CDR2: LGHNA and YSLEER. This CDR3 is 16 amino acids long. After removal of 0 bases from V and 5 bases from J, the junction contained 4 bases not matched to a gene. The CDR3 reads CASSQDPGTGGDTQYF. The CDR3, as DNA: TGCGCCAGCAGCCAAGACCCCGGGACAGGGGGAGATACGCAGTATTTT.

Concerning this clonotype: With a much larger clone just one base away, this may be a read error. V and J are TRBV4-1 and TRBJ2-7; D unclear. The CDR3 is 14 residues long. CDR1 is MGHRA, CDR2 YSYEKL, per germline. The CDR3 bases are TGCGCCAGCAGCCAAGAGTCTGAAACCTACGAGCGGTACTTC. It yields the protein CASSQESETYERYF.

This clonotype was observed many times. The chain has TRBV6-6 and TRBJ2-7; the D is unclear. The CDR3 sequence is 13 residues long. With 2 bases removed from V and 1 base from J, the gap between germline ends came to 6 bases. The germline V gene encodes CDR1 MNHNY and CDR2 SVGAGI (reference sequence). The CDR3 is CASSYGVSYEQYF. DNA for the CDR3: TGTGCCAGCAGTTACGGGGTTTCCTACGAGCAGTACTTC.

Concerning this clonotype: A read error is possible here, since a much larger clone lies one base away. The chain uses TRBV7-9 and TRBJ2-1, with D unresolved. This CDR3 comprises 12 residues. Germline V gene lookup returns CDR1 SEHNR and CDR2 FQNEAQ (reference sequence). The CDR3 sequence: CASSPTSNEQSF. The CDR3 bases are TGTGCCAGCAGCCCGACTTCCAATGAGCAGTCCTTC.

Many counts were recorded for this clonotype. This sequence joins TRBV7-9 and TRBJ2-7; 8 bases agree with TRBD1. CDR1 is SEHNR and CDR2 is FQNEAQ in the germline V gene (reference sequence). This CDR3 has 14 amino acids. V was pared by 4 bases and J by 7 bases, with 9 bases of the junction left unmatched. The CDR3 coding sequence is TGTGCCAGCAGCTCCCGACAGGGGCTGTTTGAGCAGTACTTC. Translated: CASSSRQGLFEQYF.

This clonotype has at least ten counts. The chain has TRBV5-1 and TRBJ1-4; 9 nucleotides align to TRBD1. In germline, CDR1 is SGHRS, CDR2 YFSETQ. This CDR3 region has 14 residues. Trimming at V came to 3 bases and at J to 6 bases, leaving 3 bases not matched to a gene. CDR3 in DNA: TGCGCCAGCAGCTCCGACAGGGGGGATGAAAAACTGTTTTTT. Translation: CASSSDRGDEKLFF.

The chain carries TRBV5-6 and TRBJ2-2; D is possibly TRBD2 (5 bases). Germline CDR1 SGHDT, CDR2 YYEEEE. The CDR3 covers 16 residues. Trimming took 3 bases from V and 3 from J, leaving 15 bases between them. As DNA, the CDR3 is TGTGCCAGCAGCTACGAAGCGGAGATGGACACCGGGGAGCTGTTTTTT. It encodes CASSYEAEMDTGELFF.

This clonotype was observed many times. The chain has TRBV7-6 and TRBJ2-7, with D uncertain. CDR3 length equals 13 residues. CDR1 is SGHVS, CDR2 FNYEAQ, per germline. V was shortened by 0 bases and J by 3 bases, with 6 bases between the two germline ends. CDR3 residues: CASSLAWGYEQYF. Written as DNA, the CDR3 is TGTGCCAGCAGCTTAGCGTGGGGCTACGAGCAGTACTTC.

To note about this clonotype: A much larger clone is a single base away; this may be a read error. This likely comes from a read error, as the CDR3 has no conserved phenylalanine or tryptophan at its end. The chain is built from TRBV5-3 and TRBJ2-7, with a possible D match to TRBD1 (5 bases). TRBV5-3 is noted as an ORF with a role that remains uncertain. The CDR3 totals 14 residues. The DNA for the CDR3 is TGTGCCAGCAGCTTGGGGCATGCCCCCTACGAGCAGTACTCC. Its translation is CASSLGHAPYEQYS.

This clonotype occurred many times. The CDR3 bases are TGTGCCAGCAGCCTGGGACTTGGAAGCTCCTACGAGCAGTACTTC. This sequence encodes CASSLGLGSSYEQYF. J is TRBJ2-7 and V is TRBV7-2; the D gene is possibly TRBD2 (6 bases). This CDR3 comprises 15 residues. V was clipped by 5 bases and J by 0 bases, with 14 bases between them. Per germline, CDR1 SGHTA and CDR2 FQGNSA.

A remark on this clonotype: This may arise from a read error, as a much more abundant clone is one base away. V and J are TRBV12-3 or TRBV12-4 and TRBJ2-3; D is uncertain. There are 12 residues in the CDR3. CDR3 residues: CASRRRTDAQYF. The CDR3, as DNA: TGTGCCAGCAGACGGCGCACAGATGCGCAGTATTTT.

Note on this clonotype: Being one base from a much bigger clone, this may be a read error. The CDR3 sequence: CASTGGGGMDTQYF. The CDR3 DNA follows: TGCGCCAGCACCGGAGGGGGCGGTATGGATACGCAGTATTTT. The chain carries TRBV4-1 and TRBJ2-3; a weak D match, TRBD1 (7 bases). V shed 7 bases and J shed 6 bases, with 17 bases lying between them. Looked up from germline, CDR1 is MGHRA and CDR2 is YSYEKL. The CDR3 runs to 14 residues.

This clonotype was recorded many times. The V call is TRBV11-2, the J call TRBJ2-2; tentatively, D is TRBD2 (6 bases). The CDR3 covers 15 residues. Germline CDR1 reads SGHAT; CDR2 reads FQNNGV. Trimming left V 5 bases short and J 5 bases short, with 15 bases between. This chain's CDR3 is CASSTRLDSTGELFF. The CDR3 DNA reads TGTGCCAGCAGCACCCGACTAGATTCGACCGGGGAGCTGTTTTTT.